The 9 T cell receptor beta chains reported below all come from one sample, sequenced in a study of cytomegalovirus exposure and HLA in healthy donors. 13 Jbeta primers and 60 Vbeta primers were used for the PCR. Data came from immunoSEQ multiplex PCR; TCRdb stores just in-frame clones and leaves some out. This table has approximately 120,000 clones, 74% appearing once. Sequenced material: PBMCs. Receptors were obtained from a woman in her forties or fifties in good health and CMV-seropositive.

This clone was found a few times. In DNA form, the CDR3 reads TGTGCCAGCAGCGTAGCCCCCCGCTCTGGGGCCAACGTCCTGACTTTC. It codes for CASSVAPRSGANVLTF. This chain uses TRBV9 with TRBJ2-6; D unresolved. The CDR3 has 16 residues. Germline CDR1 and CDR2: SGDLS and YYNGEE. Trimming shortened V by 0 bases and J by 0 bases, and 7 bases separated the two germline ends. Based on the CDR3 plus reference TRBV9 and TRBJ2-6, the full variable domain is DSGVTQTPKHLITATGQRVTLRCSPRSGDLSVYWYQQSLDQGLQFLIQYYNGEERAKGNILERFSAQQFPDLHSELNLSSLELGDSALYFCASSVAPRSGANVLTFGAGSRLTVL.

This chain uses TRBV5-5 with TRBJ2-3; D gene ambiguous. There are 14 residues in the CDR3. Germline values: CDR1 SGHKS, CDR2 YYEKEE (reference sequence). The V and J ends lost 4 bases and 0 bases respectively, with 9 bases between them. The CDR3 DNA sequence: TGTGCCAGCAGCCCTACGCGGAGCACAGATACGCAGTATTTT. This gives the protein CASSPTRSTDTQYF.

V usage is TRBV30 and J usage is TRBJ1-2; 8 bases map to TRBD1. V was pared by 3 bases and J by 4 bases, with 19 bases of the junction left unmatched. Per the germline V gene, CDR1 is GTSNPN and CDR2 is SVGIG (reference sequence). The CDR3 totals 18 residues. In DNA, the CDR3 is TGTGCCTGGAGGGGTATCTCCGGATCGGGACAGGAGTTCTATGGCTACACCTTC. The encoded protein is CAWRGISGSGQEFYGYTF.

This clone turned up a few times. The chain has TRBV27 and TRBJ1-5; 11 bases line up with TRBD1. The J segment lost 4 bases and the V segment lost 6 bases, leaving 5 bases of the junction unmatched. The CDR3 spans 15 residues. Looked up from germline, CDR1 is MNHEY and CDR2 is SMNVEV (reference sequence). The CDR3 protein is CASSPGTGGNQPQHF. The CDR3 DNA is TGTGCCAGCAGCCCCGGGACAGGGGGAAATCAGCCCCAGCATTTT.

The chain joins TRBV6-1 to TRBJ2-2, with 7 bases matching TRBD1. The CDR3 spans 16 residues. Germline V gene sequence: CDR1 MNHNS, CDR2 SASEGT. Trimming cost V 1 base and J 2 bases; bases outside gene matches: 4. The CDR3 here is CASSEVPGGNTGELFF. CDR3 nucleotide sequence: TGTGCCAGCAGTGAAGTGCCAGGGGGTAACACCGGGGAGCTGTTTTTT.

The chain joins TRBV7-2 to TRBJ1-2; 10 bases are a match to TRBD1. The CDR3 runs 14 residues. V lost 3 bases to trimming and J lost 7 bases; unmatched junction nucleotides: 5. Germline-derived CDR1 and CDR2 are SGHTA and FQGNSA. CDR3 region: CASSLTGGAPGYTF. DNA for the CDR3: TGTGCCAGCAGCTTGACAGGGGGCGCACCTGGCTACACCTTC.

This clone was seen a few times. This chain joins TRBV18 and TRBJ1-2, with TRBD1 identical over 11 bases. The trim removed 6 bases at V and 4 bases at J, leaving 7 bases unmatched. CDR1 is KGHSH, CDR2 LQKENI, per germline. The CDR3 spans 15 residues. CDR3 in amino acids: CASSLGQGASYGYTF. CDR3 bases: TGTGCCAGCTCTCTTGGACAGGGGGCATCCTATGGCTACACCTTC.

V usage is TRBV10-3 and J usage is TRBJ2-5; 13 nucleotides match TRBD2. This CDR3 has 14 residues. Germline values: CDR1 ENHRY, CDR2 SYGVKD. Losses at the gene ends were 10 bases for V and 3 bases for J; bases not matched to a gene: 5. CDR3 region: CASAGLAGEETQYF. The CDR3 coding sequence is TGTGCCAGCGCTGGACTAGCGGGGGAAGAGACCCAGTACTTC.

The chain employs TRBV7-2 and TRBJ2-3; the match to TRBD2 covers 9 bases. With V trimmed by 5 bases and J by 1 base, 10 bases remained unmatched. In germline, CDR1 is SGHTA, CDR2 FQGNSA. The CDR3 has 17 amino acids. The CDR3 region is CASSPYHSGGGTDTQYF. In DNA, the CDR3 is TGTGCCAGCAGCCCATACCATAGCGGGGGCGGCACAGATACGCAGTATTTT.